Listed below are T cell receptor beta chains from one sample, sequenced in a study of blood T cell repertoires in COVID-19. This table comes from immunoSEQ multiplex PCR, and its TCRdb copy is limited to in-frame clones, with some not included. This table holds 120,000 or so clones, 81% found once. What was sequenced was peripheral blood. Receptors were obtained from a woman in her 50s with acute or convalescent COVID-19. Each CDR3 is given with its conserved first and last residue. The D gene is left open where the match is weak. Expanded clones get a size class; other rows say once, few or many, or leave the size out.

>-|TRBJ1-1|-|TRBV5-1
CASSSQANTEAFF
TGCGCCAGCAGCTCACAGGCGAACACTGAAGCTTTCTTT
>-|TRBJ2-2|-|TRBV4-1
CASSPQGLNTGELFF
TGCGCCAGCAGCCCCCAGGGGTTGAACACCGGGGAGCTGTTTTTT
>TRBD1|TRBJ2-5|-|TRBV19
CASSPTGLETQYF
TGTGCCAGTAGCCCGACAGGGTTAGAGACCCAGTACTTC
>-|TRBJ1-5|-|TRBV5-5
CASSLAGRVSNQPQHF
TGTGCCAGCAGCTTAGCCGGCAGGGTGAGCAATCAGCCCCAGCATTTT
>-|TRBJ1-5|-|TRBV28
CASSPLGESQPQHF
TGTGCCAGCAGTCCGTTGGGCGAGAGTCAGCCCCAGCATTTT
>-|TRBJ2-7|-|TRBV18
CASSPPGSYEQYF
TGTGCCAGCTCACCACCGGGGAGCTACGAGCAGTACTTC
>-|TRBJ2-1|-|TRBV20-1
CSASVGGRDEQFF
TGCAGTGCTAGTGTTGGGGGCAGGGATGAGCAGTTCTTC
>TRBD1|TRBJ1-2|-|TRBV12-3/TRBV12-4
CASRVTGQGSYTF
TGTGCCAGTCGGGTAACGGGACAGGGATCCTACACCTTC
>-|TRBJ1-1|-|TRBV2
CASRRENTEAFF
TGTGCCAGCAGACGGGAGAACACTGAAGCTTTCTTT
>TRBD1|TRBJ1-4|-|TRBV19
CASSRDGTANEKLFF
TGTGCCAGTAGTCGAGACGGGACAGCTAATGAAAAACTGTTTTTT
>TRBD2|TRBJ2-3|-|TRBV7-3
CASSLMAGGHLPQYF
TGTGCCAGCAGCTTAATGGCGGGGGGTCACCTTCCGCAGTATTTT
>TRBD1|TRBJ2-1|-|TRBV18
CASSPQRQGLDEQFF
TGTGCCAGCTCACCACAGAGACAGGGGTTGGATGAGCAGTTCTTC
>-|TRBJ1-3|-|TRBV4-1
CASSQAYGSGNTIYF
TGCGCCAGCAGCCAAGCATACGGCTCTGGAAACACCATATATTTT
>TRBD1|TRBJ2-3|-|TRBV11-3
CASSFSILGDRATDTQYF
TGTGCCAGCAGCTTCTCAATTCTAGGCGACAGGGCGACAGATACGCAGTATTTT
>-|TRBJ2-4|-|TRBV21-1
CATEERDIQYF
TGTGCCACAGAAGAGCGGGACATTCAGTACTTC
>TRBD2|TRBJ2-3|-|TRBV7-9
CASSPLPSGSSTDTQYF
TGTGCCAGCAGCCCTCTCCCTAGCGGGAGTAGCACAGATACGCAGTATTTT
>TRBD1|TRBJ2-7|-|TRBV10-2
CASNTRQGHEQYF
TGCGCCAGCAACACTAGACAGGGTCACGAGCAGTACTTC
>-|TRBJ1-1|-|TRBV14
CASSQAENYAFF
TGTGCCAGCAGCCAAGCGGAAAACTATGCTTTCTTT
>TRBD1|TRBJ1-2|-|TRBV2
CASSGDSESYGYTF
TGTGCCAGCAGTGGGGACAGCGAGAGCTATGGCTACACCTTC
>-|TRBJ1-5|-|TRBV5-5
CASSPVGARGQPQHF
TGTGCCAGCAGCCCTGTGGGGGCCCGGGGTCAGCCCCAGCATTTT
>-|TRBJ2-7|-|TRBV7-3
CASSTRDGSAYEQYF
TGTGCCAGCAGCACCCGAGACGGGAGCGCCTACGAGCAGTACTTC
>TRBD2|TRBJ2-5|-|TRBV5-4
CASSKRGEETQYF
TGTGCCAGCAGCAAGCGGGGCGAAGAGACCCAGTACTTC
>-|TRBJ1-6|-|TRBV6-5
CASRDSPKDNSPLHF
TGTGCCAGCAGGGACAGCCCTAAGGATAATTCACCCCTCCACTTT
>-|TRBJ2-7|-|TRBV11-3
CASSLGGTSLSREQYF
TGTGCCAGCAGCTTAGGCGGGACTTCGCTAAGTCGGGAGCAGTACTTC
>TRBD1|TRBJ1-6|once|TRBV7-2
CASRSVGGRNSPLHF
TGTGCCAGCAGGTCCGTAGGGGGCAGGAATTCACCCCTCCACTTT
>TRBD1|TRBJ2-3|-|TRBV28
CASSLSGGTDTQYF
TGTGCCAGCAGTTTATCAGGGGGTACAGATACGCAGTATTTT
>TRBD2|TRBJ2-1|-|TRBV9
CASSATSGTSGPNEQFF
TGTGCCAGCAGCGCGACGTCCGGGACTAGCGGACCAAATGAGCAGTTCTTC
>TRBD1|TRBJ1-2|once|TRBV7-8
CASSLTSGGVGYYGYTF
TGTGCCAGCAGCCTGACTTCAGGGGGCGTCGGTTATTATGGCTACACCTTC
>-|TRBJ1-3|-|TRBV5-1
CASSLAAGTGGPKVSGNTIYF
TGCGCCAGCAGCTTGGCCGCGGGGACGGGGGGCCCGAAGGTCTCTGGAAACACCATATATTTT
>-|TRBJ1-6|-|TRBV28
CASSFGRDTSPLHF
TGTGCCAGCAGTTTCGGCCGGGACACTTCACCCCTCCACTTT
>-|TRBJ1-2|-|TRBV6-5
CASSNQDSYYGYTF
TGTGCCAGCAGTAACCAGGACAGCTACTATGGCTACACCTTC
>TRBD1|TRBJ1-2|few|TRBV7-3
CASSSQGSYGYTF
TGTGCCAGCAGTTCACAGGGGAGCTATGGCTACACCTTC
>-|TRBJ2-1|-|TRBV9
CASSSSDGDEQFF
TGTGCCAGCAGCTCTTCGGACGGGGATGAGCAGTTCTTC
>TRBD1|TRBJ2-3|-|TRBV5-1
CASSLAGQGTDTQYF
TGCGCCAGCAGCTTGGCGGGACAGGGGACAGATACGCAGTATTTT
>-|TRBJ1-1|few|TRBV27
CASSLRGRNTEAFF
TGTGCCAGCAGTTTAAGGGGGAGGAACACTGAAGCTTTCTTT
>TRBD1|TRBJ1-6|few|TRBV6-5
CASRTGQESSPLHF
TGTGCCAGCAGAACCGGACAGGAGAGTTCACCCCTCCACTTT
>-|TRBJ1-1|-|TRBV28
CASSFGGSRTEAFF
TGTGCCAGCAGTTTTGGGGGCAGTAGGACTGAAGCTTTCTTT
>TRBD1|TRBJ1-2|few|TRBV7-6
CASSPTGNYGYTF
TGTGCCAGCAGCCCGACAGGGAACTATGGCTACACCTTC
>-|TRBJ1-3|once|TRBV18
CASSPLQDTRNGNTIYF
TGTGCCAGCTCGCCATTACAGGATACGAGGAATGGAAACACCATATATTTT
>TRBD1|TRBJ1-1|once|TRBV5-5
CASSRDRDTEAFF
TGTGCCAGCAGCCGAGACAGGGACACTGAAGCTTTCTTT
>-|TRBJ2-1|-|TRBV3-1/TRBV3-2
CASSQVSRGVREQFF
TGTGCCAGCAGCCAGGTTTCCAGGGGGGTACGGGAGCAGTTCTTC
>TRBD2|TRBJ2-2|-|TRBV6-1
CASSEAGASGGTGELFF
TGTGCCAGCAGTGAAGCGGGGGCTAGCGGGGGCACCGGGGAGCTGTTTTTT
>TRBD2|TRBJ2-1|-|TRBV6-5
CASSSQLAGGWHEQFF
TGTGCCAGCAGTTCCCAACTAGCGGGAGGGTGGCATGAGCAGTTCTTC
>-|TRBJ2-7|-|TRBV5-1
CASSLAGQTPYEQYF
TGCGCCAGCAGCTTGGCCGGACAAACGCCCTACGAGCAGTACTTC
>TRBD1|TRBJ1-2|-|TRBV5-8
CASSLVGQGLRGYTF
TGTGCCAGCAGCTTGGTGGGACAGGGGTTGCGGGGCTACACCTTC
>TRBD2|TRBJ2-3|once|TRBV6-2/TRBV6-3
CASSYPGLAGPQPSSTDTQYF
TGTGCCAGCAGTTACCCTGGACTAGCGGGACCACAACCGTCATCCACAGATACGCAGTATTTT
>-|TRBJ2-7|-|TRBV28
CASNAPGHLSYEQYF
TGTGCCAGCAACGCCCCGGGACACCTTTCCTACGAGCAGTACTTC
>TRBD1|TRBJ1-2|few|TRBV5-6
CASSRDRGLVGYTF
TGTGCCAGCAGCCGGGACAGGGGTTTGGTTGGCTACACCTTC
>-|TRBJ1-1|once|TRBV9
CASSQGPNTEAFF
TGTGCCAGCAGCCAGGGGCCTAACACTGAAGCTTTCTTT
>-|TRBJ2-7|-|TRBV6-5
CASRLDSSSYEQYF
TGTGCCAGCAGATTGGACAGCAGCTCCTACGAGCAGTACTTC
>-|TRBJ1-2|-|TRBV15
CATSRDENYGYTF
TGTGCCACCAGCAGAGATGAGAACTATGGCTACACCTTC
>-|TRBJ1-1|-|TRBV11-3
CASSPGTREAFF
TGTGCCAGCAGTCCCGGGACACGGGAAGCTTTCTTT
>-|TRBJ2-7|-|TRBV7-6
CASSYGHDEQYF
TGTGCCAGCAGCTACGGACATGACGAGCAGTACTTC
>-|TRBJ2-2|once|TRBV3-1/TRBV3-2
CASSQEEYRTTGELFF
TGTGCCAGCAGCCAAGAAGAGTACAGAACCACCGGGGAGCTGTTTTTT
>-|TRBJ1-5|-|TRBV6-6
CASRRTASHQPQHF
TGTGCCAGCAGACGGACTGCCTCCCATCAGCCCCAGCATTTT